This T cell receptor (beta chain) appears in the sequencing data of a study of technical replicates of blood from a handful of donors. J gave up 0 bases and V 4 bases, and 4 bases lay outside the gene matches. CDR3 size: 15 residues. Germline CDR1 is MGHRA and CDR2 is YSYEKL. The assay was immunoSEQ multiplex PCR, and TCRdb's table has in-frame clones only and misses some. This table holds roughly 62,000 clones, roughly 90% found once. Sequenced sample: PBMCs. This TCR was sampled from a human donor in good health. Some clones in this sample may be carry-over from other donors' samples. The chain carries TRBV4-1 and TRBJ1-2; 8 nucleotides align to TRBD1. The CDR3 is CASSPGQGANYGYTF. Written as DNA, the CDR3 is TGCGCCAGCAGCCCTGGACAGGGAGCTAACTATGGCTACACCTTC.